These T cell receptor beta chains were read from a single sample in a study of neurological immune-mediated disorders. Via MiXCR, TCRdb re-called the 5' RACE reads, giving one row per CDR3 protein. Of 50,000 to 75,000 distinct CDR3 sequences listed, 10% to 15% are singletons. The sample was PBMCs. The origin of the receptors is a woman in her sixties or seventies with HTLV-1-associated myelopathy (HAM/TSP). Both conserved end residues are part of each CDR3. A D gene is named only where the DNA matches it firmly. For some rows the clone size is stated as once, few or many, or as a class when expanded; others skip it.

size,D,length,V,J,DNA,CDR3
many,-,15,TRBV5-1,TRBJ2-6,TGCGCCAGCAGCTTCCACTCTCCTGGGGCCAACGTCCTGACTTTC,CASSFHSPGANVLTF
many,-,15,TRBV15,TRBJ2-5,TGTGCCACCAGCAGAGATACACTATACCAAGAGACCCAGTACTTC,CATSRDTLYQETQYF
-,-,18,TRBV29-1,TRBJ1-5,TGCAGCGTTCTTTGGTATCCTTCGCCGGCGGATAGCACTCAGCCCCAGCATTTT,CSVLWYPSPADSTQPQHF
-,-,14,TRBV29-1,TRBJ2-7,TGCAGTGTAAGTGGGGCAGGCGGAACCCACGAGCAGTACTTC,CSVSGAGGTHEQYF
many,TRBD2,16,TRBV7-2,TRBJ2-1,TGTGCCAGCAGCTTCTTTTCCAGCGGGAGATCGGATGAGCAGTTCTTC,CASSFFSSGRSDEQFF
many,TRBD2,17,TRBV20-1,TRBJ2-3,TGCAGTGCTTCCCCAGGAGTAGTAGCGGGGCCCACAGATACGCAGTATTTT,CSASPGVVAGPTDTQYF
many,-,12,TRBV6-6,TRBJ1-2,TGTGCCAGCAGTCGGGGAGGGTATGGCTACACCTTC,CASSRGGYGYTF
-,TRBD2,15,TRBV11-2,TRBJ2-5,TGTGCCAGCGGGCTAGCGGGGATGTACCAAGAGACCCAGTACTTC,CASGLAGMYQETQYF
many,-,13,TRBV28,TRBJ2-1,TGTGCCAGCAGTTTAAAGACCGTGGGGAGGTGGTTCTTC,CASSLKTVGRWFF
many,TRBD2,16,TRBV5-1,TRBJ2-3,TGCGCCAGCAGCTTGGGCCTTAGCGGGAGGTATGATACGCAGTATTTT,CASSLGLSGRYDTQYF
many,-,15,TRBV5-6,TRBJ1-1,TGTGCCAGCAGCGCGCTGGGTACGACGAACACTGAAGCTTTCTTT,CASSALGTTNTEAFF
many,-,13,TRBV6-1,TRBJ2-5,TGTGCCAGCCTGAAGCGCGATGGGGAGACCCAGTACTTC,CASLKRDGETQYF
-,TRBD2,17,TRBV6-2/TRBV6-3,TRBJ2-7,TGTGCCAGCAGTTATTCCAGACTAGCGGTTCGTCCCGGGGAGCAGTACTTC,CASSYSRLAVRPGEQYF
many,-,13,TRBV5-5,TRBJ2-1,TGTGCCAGCAGCTTGGGCCCTAGTAGCGAGCAGTTCTTC,CASSLGPSSEQFF